The 15 T cell receptor beta chains reported below all come from one sample, sequenced in a study of T cell repertoires in cytomegalovirus infection. These TCRs are of unknown antigen specificity. TCRdb redid the calling of the reads with MiXCR, one entry per CDR3 protein. The sample consists of 650,000 to 900,000 distinct CDR3 sequences, under 35% of them appearing once. The input for sequencing was cultured CD8+ T cells from PBMCs, taken from culture after CMV antigen stimulation. These TCRs come from a human donor in good health (CMV status not recorded). Some clones in this sample may be carry-over from other donors' samples.

The chain couples TRBV11-1 to TRBJ2-3, with D possibly TRBD1 on 6 matching bases. Trimming removed 2 bases at V and 2 bases at J, with 14 bases between. The germline V gene encodes CDR1 SGHAT and CDR2 FQDESV (reference sequence). There are 16 residues in the CDR3. CDR3 in DNA: TGTGCCAGCAGCTTACGGTCACAGGGATACACAGATACGCAGTATTTT. Residues: CASSLRSQGYTDTQYF.

The table lists this clonotype with a few counts. The chain employs TRBV4-1 and TRBJ1-2; TRBD1 might be the D (6 bases). Trimming took 5 bases from V and 3 from J, leaving 16 bases between them. This CDR3 is built from 15 residues. Germline CDR1 and CDR2: MGHRA and YSYEKL. CDR3 coding DNA: TGCGCCAGCAGCATTATGCAGGGGATCGACTATGGCTACACCTTC. It translates to CASSIMQGIDYGYTF.

J is TRBJ1-2 and V is TRBV9; 8 nucleotides line up with TRBD1. V shed 2 bases, J shed 3 bases, and the junction held 9 bases outside the gene matches. Germline V CDR1 and CDR2: SGDLS, YYNGEE. The CDR3 is made up of 16 amino acids. The CDR3 sequence: CASSVHPDRVDYGYTF. The DNA of the CDR3 is TGTGCCAGCAGCGTTCATCCGGACAGGGTTGACTATGGCTACACCTTC. Filled out from reference TRBV9 and TRBJ1-2, the complete variable domain reads DSGVTQTPKHLITATGQRVTLRCSPRSGDLSVYWYQQSLDQGLQFLIQYYNGEERAKGNILERFSAQQFPDLHSELNLSSLELGDSALYFCASSVHPDRVDYGYTFGSGTRLTVV.

This clonotype has only a few counts. V usage is TRBV11-2 and J usage is TRBJ2-7; the D gene is possibly TRBD2 (6 bases). The CDR3 is 13 amino acids. From germline, CDR1 is SGHAT and CDR2 FQNNGV. Trimming took off 6 bases at V and 6 bases at J, with 15 bases between the two ends. The CDR3 reads CASSWGDAGEQYV. In DNA form, the CDR3 reads TGTGCCAGCAGTTGGGGGGATGCTGGCGAGCAGTACGTC.

V usage is TRBV29-1 and J usage is TRBJ2-7; 10 nucleotides agree with TRBD1. The germline gives CDR1 SQVTM, CDR2 ANQGSEA. V was pared by 3 bases and J by 2 bases, with 1 base of the junction left unmatched. The CDR3 sequence is 13 residues long. The CDR3 loop is CSVETGGTYEQYF. The DNA of the CDR3 is TGCAGCGTTGAGACAGGGGGCACCTACGAGCAGTACTTC.

This sequence joins TRBV2 and TRBJ1-1; 8 nucleotides line up with TRBD1. Germline CDR1 and CDR2: SNHLY and FYNNEI. Unmatched junction bases numbered 2, after V lost 3 bases and J lost 2 bases. This CDR3 comprises 14 residues. The CDR3 region is CASSETGVNTEAFF. CDR3 in DNA: TGTGCCAGCAGTGAGACAGGGGTCAACACTGAAGCTTTCTTT.

The chain joins TRBV15 to TRBJ1-2, with D possibly being TRBD1 (6 bases). V was clipped by 5 bases and J by 7 bases, with 14 bases between them. Germline CDR1 and CDR2: LNHNV and YYDKDF (reference sequence). CDR3 size: 13 residues. This CDR3 is CATSVNRVLGYTF. DNA of the CDR3: TGTGCCACCAGCGTAAACAGGGTTCTTGGCTACACCTTC.

V usage is TRBV7-9 and J usage is TRBJ2-7, with D maybe TRBD2 (5 bases). Trimming took 3 bases from V and 5 from J, leaving 8 bases between them. Looked up from germline, CDR1 is SEHNR and CDR2 is FQNEAQ (reference sequence). This CDR3 has 12 residues. The CDR3 DNA reads as TGTGCCAGCAGCTTCACAGCGGACGAGCAGTACTTC. Translated, it gives CASSFTADEQYF.

CDR3: CASSLANTDTQYF. As DNA, the CDR3 is TGTGCCAGCAGCTTAGCAAACACAGATACGCAGTATTTT. The rearrangement joins TRBV7-9 to TRBJ2-3; D unclear. CDR3 length equals 13 residues. The V gene lost 0 bases and the J gene lost 2 bases, with 3 bases spanning the gap. Germline V gene lookup returns CDR1 SEHNR and CDR2 FQNEAQ (reference sequence).

This clonotype was counted between two and nine times. This chain uses TRBV3-1 with TRBJ2-5; 8 bases map to TRBD2. Losses at the gene ends were 3 bases for V and 1 base for J; bases not matched to a gene: 13. CDR1 LGHDT and CDR2 YNNKEL come from the germline V gene (reference sequence). This CDR3 contains 18 residues. CDR3 nucleotide sequence: TGTGCCAGCAGCCATGCCAAGGCTGGCGGGAGGCCCCAAGAGACCCAGTACTTC. This encodes CASSHAKAGGRPQETQYF.

The V gene is TRBV28, the J gene TRBJ1-4; D not resolved. The CDR3 contains 17 residues. Germline loops: CDR1 MDHEN, CDR2 SYDVKM. Trimming removed 5 bases at V and 0 bases at J, with 16 bases between. DNA of the CDR3: TGTGCCAGCAGTCCCCTCGTTGACTCCTCAACTAATGAAAAACTGTTTTTT. Its translation is CASSPLVDSSTNEKLFF.

This clonotype was seen a few times. The chain uses TRBV4-1 and TRBJ1-5, with D hard to call. CDR1 and CDR2 (germline): MGHRA, YSYEKL. Between the trimmed V and J ends, which lost 6 bases and 0 bases, there was a span of 15 bases. CDR3 length: 16 residues. CDR3 in amino acids: CASSPYPEDSNQPQHF. The CDR3 nucleotides are TGCGCCAGCAGTCCGTACCCCGAGGATAGCAATCAGCCCCAGCATTTT.

In this sample, this clonotype turned up a few times. The chain recombines TRBV27 with TRBJ2-7; D might be TRBD2 (5 bases). Germline CDR1 is MNHEY and CDR2 is SMNVEV (reference sequence). CDR3 length equals 13 residues. The V gene lost 7 bases and the J gene lost 5 bases, with 15 bases spanning the gap. CDR3 protein: CASTPRGENEQYF. CDR3 in DNA: TGTGCCAGCACCCCACGGGGAGAAAACGAGCAGTACTTC.

The V and J genes are TRBV24-1 and TRBJ1-2, with 10 bases fitting TRBD1. This CDR3 is built from 14 residues. From germline, CDR1 is KGHDR and CDR2 SFDVKD. J was trimmed by 8 bases and V by 6 bases; bases with no gene match: 8. CDR3 coding DNA: TGTGCCACCAGTAAGACCGGGACAGGGGACGGCTACACCTTC. It encodes CATSKTGTGDGYTF.

This clonotype was found a few times. The rearrangement links TRBV7-8 to TRBJ1-1, with D unclear. This CDR3 is built from 12 residues. The V end lost 5 bases, the J end lost 1 base, and 5 bases lay between the germline ends. Germline loops: CDR1 SGHVS, CDR2 FQNEAQ. This CDR3 is CASSGWNTEAFF. The CDR3 nucleotides are TGTGCCAGCAGCGGATGGAACACTGAAGCTTTCTTT.